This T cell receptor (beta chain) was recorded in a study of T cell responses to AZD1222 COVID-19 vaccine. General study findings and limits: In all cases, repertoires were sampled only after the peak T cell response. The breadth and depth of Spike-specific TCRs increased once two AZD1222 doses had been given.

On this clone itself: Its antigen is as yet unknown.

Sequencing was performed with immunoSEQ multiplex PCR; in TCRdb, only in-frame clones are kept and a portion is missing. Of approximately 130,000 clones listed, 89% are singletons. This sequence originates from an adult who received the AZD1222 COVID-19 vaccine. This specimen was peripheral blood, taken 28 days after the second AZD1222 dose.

CDR3 in DNA: TGTGCCAGCTCACCACCGAACTGGGTAGGTGGCTACACCTTC. It translates to CASSPPNWVGGYTF. The chain carries TRBV18 and TRBJ1-2; D is unclear. The CDR3 consists of 14 residues. Trimming stripped 0 bases from V and 7 bases from J, with 12 bases between. Germline values: CDR1 KGHSH, CDR2 LQKENI. Together with reference TRBV18 and TRBJ1-2, the CDR3 gives the full variable domain: NAGVMQNPRHLVRRRGQEARLRCSPMKGHSHVYWYRQLPEEGLKFMVYLQKENIIDESGMPKERFSAEFPKEGPSILRIQQVVRGDSAAYFCASSPPNWVGGYTFGSGTRLTVV.